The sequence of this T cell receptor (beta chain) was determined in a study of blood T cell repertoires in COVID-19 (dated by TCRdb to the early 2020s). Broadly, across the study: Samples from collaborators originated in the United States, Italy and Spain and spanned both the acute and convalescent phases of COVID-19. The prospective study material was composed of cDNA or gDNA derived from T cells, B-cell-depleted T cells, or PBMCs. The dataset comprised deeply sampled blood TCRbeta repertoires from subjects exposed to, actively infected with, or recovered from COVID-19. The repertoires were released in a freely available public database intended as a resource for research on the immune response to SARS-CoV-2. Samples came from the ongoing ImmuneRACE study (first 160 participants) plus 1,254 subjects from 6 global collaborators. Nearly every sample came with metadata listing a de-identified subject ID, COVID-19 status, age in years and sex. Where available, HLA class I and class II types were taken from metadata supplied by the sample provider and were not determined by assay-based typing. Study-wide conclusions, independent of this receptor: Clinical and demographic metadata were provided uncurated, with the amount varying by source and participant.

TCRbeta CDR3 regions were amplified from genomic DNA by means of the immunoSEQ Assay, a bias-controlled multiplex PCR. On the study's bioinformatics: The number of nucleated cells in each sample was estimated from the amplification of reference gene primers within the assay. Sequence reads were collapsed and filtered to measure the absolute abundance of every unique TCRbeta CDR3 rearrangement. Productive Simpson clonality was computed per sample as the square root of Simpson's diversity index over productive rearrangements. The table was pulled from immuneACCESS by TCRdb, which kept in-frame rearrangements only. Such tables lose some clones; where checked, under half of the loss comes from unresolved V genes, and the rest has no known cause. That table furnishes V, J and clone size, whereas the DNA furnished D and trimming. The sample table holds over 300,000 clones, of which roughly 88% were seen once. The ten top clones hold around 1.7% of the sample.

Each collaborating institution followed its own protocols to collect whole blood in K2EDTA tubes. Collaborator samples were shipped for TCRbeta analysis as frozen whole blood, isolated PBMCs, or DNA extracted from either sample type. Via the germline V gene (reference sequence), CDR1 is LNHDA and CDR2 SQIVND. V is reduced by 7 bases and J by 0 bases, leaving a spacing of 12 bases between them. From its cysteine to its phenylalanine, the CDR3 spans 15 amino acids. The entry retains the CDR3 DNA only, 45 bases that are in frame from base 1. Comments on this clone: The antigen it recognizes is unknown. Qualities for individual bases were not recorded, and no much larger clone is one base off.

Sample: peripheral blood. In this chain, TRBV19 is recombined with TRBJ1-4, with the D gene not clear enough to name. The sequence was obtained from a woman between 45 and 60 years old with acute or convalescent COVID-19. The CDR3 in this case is CASIDGDATNEKLFF. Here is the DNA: TGTGCCAGTATCGACGGGGATGCAACTAATGAAAAACTGTTTTTT.